This T cell receptor beta chain was captured by sequencing in a study of shared clonotypes between healthy human individuals. Notes on the study in general: Read depth was anticipated to influence clonotype sharing among donors. All-four-donor shared clonotypes had higher generation probabilities than non-shared clonotypes did. The diversity represented, both genetic and in exposure history, was limited by few donors.

CDR1 MNHEY and CDR2 SVGAGI come from the germline V gene. The CDR3 length is 13 residues. V lost 10 bases and J lost 4, with 17 bases in between. As for this clone: Antigen specificity is unknown.

In the authors' workflow: With immunoSEQ giving junction-only sequences and no quality scores, filtering differed. Assay used: immunoSEQ multiplex PCR; TCRdb lists only in-frame clones, some missing. V, J and clone size were drawn from that table, and D and trimming were deduced from the DNA. The sample records millions of clones, less than 95% being singletons. Only CD45RO-negative cells positively selected for CCR7 counted as naive CD8 cells, so terminally differentiated effector memory CD45RA+ cells were excluded. Sequenced material: naive CD8+ T cells sorted from blood. This receptor was obtained from a young man in good health. The chain recombines TRBV6-5 with TRBJ2-7, with unresolved D. CDR3 sequence reads: CATHSMNSYEQYF. The CDR3 region has the DNA TGTGCCACCCATAGCATGAACAGTTACGAGCAGTACTTC.